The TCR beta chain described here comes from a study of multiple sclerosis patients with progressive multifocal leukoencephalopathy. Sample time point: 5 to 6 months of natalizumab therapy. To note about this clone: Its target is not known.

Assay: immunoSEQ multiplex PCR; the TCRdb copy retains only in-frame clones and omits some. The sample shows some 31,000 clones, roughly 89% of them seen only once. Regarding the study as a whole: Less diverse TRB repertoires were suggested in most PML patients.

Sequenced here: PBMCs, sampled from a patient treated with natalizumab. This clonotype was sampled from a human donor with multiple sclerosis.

The CDR3 region has the DNA TGCGCCAGCAGCCAAGATGAGAGGACAGGGACCTACGAGCAGTACTTC. Its translation: CASSQDERTGTYEQYF. This chain joins TRBV4-1 and TRBJ2-7; 8 bases align to TRBD1. From germline, CDR1 is MGHRA and CDR2 YSYEKL. The CDR3 totals 16 residues. The V gene end was trimmed by 0 bases and the J gene end by 2 bases; junction bases not matched to a gene: 6.